These 10 T cell receptor beta chains were sequenced from one sample in a study of blood T cell repertoires in COVID-19. Repertoires were generated with immunoSEQ multiplex PCR, while TCRdb's copy carries only in-frame clones and drops some. The sample carries about 69,000 clones, roughly three quarters recorded once. Sequenced sample: peripheral blood. The source is a human donor in a cohort sampled during active COVID-19.

This chain connects TRBV9 to TRBJ2-3; 11 bases match TRBD2. CDR1 and CDR2 (germline): SGDLS, YYNGEE. The CDR3 runs to 16 residues. The J segment lost 3 bases and the V segment lost 0 bases, leaving 3 bases of the junction unmatched. The CDR3 reads CASSVASGGRTDTQYF. The CDR3, as DNA: TGTGCCAGCAGCGTAGCTAGCGGGGGGAGGACAGATACGCAGTATTTT.

This clone has only one observation. For the CDR3, the DNA is TGTGCCAGCAGCCACCCAGCGGGAGGGCCGGGGAATGAGCAGTTCTTC. Protein: CASSHPAGGPGNEQFF. The chain is built from TRBV5-4 and TRBJ2-1; 10 nucleotides match TRBD2. The CDR3 sequence is 16 residues long. Trimming cost V 4 bases and J 7 bases; bases outside gene matches: 11. CDR1 is SGHNT, CDR2 YYREEE, per germline (reference sequence).

V is TRBV18 and J is TRBJ1-5, with 7 nucleotides matching TRBD1. The CDR3 length is 14 residues. Germline lookup yields CDR1 KGHSH and CDR2 LQKENI. Trimming at V came to 2 bases and at J to 6 bases, leaving 4 bases not matched to a gene. DNA for the CDR3: TGTGCCAGCTCACCAACGGGACAGAGTCAGCCCCAGCATTTT. Encoded protein: CASSPTGQSQPQHF.

This clone has just one count. This chain joins TRBV9 and TRBJ2-5; 9 positions agree with TRBD2. The CDR3 is 14 residues long. In germline, CDR1 is SGDLS, CDR2 YYNGEE. The V and J ends lost 2 bases and 5 bases, in that order; junction bases with no gene match: 4. DNA of the CDR3: TGTGCCAGCAGCGTTAGCGGGAGAGCCGAGACCCAGTACTTC. Its protein product is CASSVSGRAETQYF.

The sample holds a few counts of this clone. The genes are TRBV29-1 and TRBJ1-1; a possible D gene is TRBD1 (6 bases). V shed 7 bases and J shed 6 bases, with 15 bases lying between them. The CDR3 length is 12 residues. CDR1 SQVTM and CDR2 ANQGSEA come from the germline V gene. The CDR3 is CSATQGNAEAFF. DNA of the CDR3: TGCAGCGCAACACAGGGTAACGCTGAAGCTTTCTTT.

The chain recombines TRBV5-1 with TRBJ2-7; D is possibly TRBD1 (6 bases). Trimming shortened V by 0 bases and J by 4 bases, and 11 bases separated the two germline ends. CDR3 length equals 14 residues. Per germline, CDR1 SGHRS and CDR2 YFSETQ. CDR3 loop: CASSLAGAGYEQYF. In DNA, the CDR3 is TGCGCCAGCAGCTTGGCAGGGGCCGGGTACGAGCAGTACTTC.

V usage is TRBV19 and J usage is TRBJ1-1, with a tentative D call TRBD1 (5 bases). The CDR3 runs 11 residues. Trimming removed 6 bases from V and 7 bases from J, with 9 bases in between. Germline loops: CDR1 LNHDA, CDR2 SQIVND (reference sequence). The CDR3 DNA sequence: TGTGCCAGTAGATCGACAGTTGAAGCTTTCTTT. Its translation is CASRSTVEAFF.

A remark on this clone: The sample holds other DNA sequences that translate to the same CDR3. The chain recombines TRBV5-1 with TRBJ1-4, with 11 bases aligning to TRBD1. CDR3 length: 14 amino acids. The J segment lost 7 bases and the V segment lost 2 bases, leaving 1 base of the junction unmatched. The germline gives CDR1 SGHRS, CDR2 YFSETQ. In nucleotides, the CDR3 is TGCGCCAGCAGCTTTGGGACAGGGGGTGAAAAACTGTTTTTT. It is translated as CASSFGTGGEKLFF.

The chain has TRBV28 and TRBJ1-5, with D perhaps matching TRBD1 (6 bases). This CDR3 is built from 15 residues. From germline, CDR1 is MDHEN and CDR2 SYDVKM. With 5 bases removed from V and 7 bases from J, the gap between germline ends came to 18 bases. In nucleotides, the CDR3 is TGTGCCAGCAGTCCCGCCGTGGGGGCTAAACAGCCCCAGCATTTT. The encoded protein is CASSPAVGAKQPQHF. Full variable domain (rest looked up from reference TRBV28 and TRBJ1-5): DVKVTQSSRYLVKRTGEKVFLECVQDMDHENMFWYRQDPGLGLRLIYFSYDVKMKEKGDIPEGYSVSREKKERFSLILESASTNQTSMYLCASSPAVGAKQPQHFGDGTRLSIL.

The V call is TRBV2, the J call TRBJ1-2; TRBD1 matches 7 bases. Trimming at V came to 3 bases and at J to 4 bases, leaving 2 bases not matched to a gene. Germline V gene lookup returns CDR1 SNHLY and CDR2 FYNNEI. The length of the CDR3 is 13 residues. CDR3: CASSEGDSYGYTF. The CDR3 DNA reads TGTGCCAGCAGTGAGGGGGACAGCTATGGCTACACCTTC.